The clone carrying this TCR beta chain came up many times. From RNA transcripts, TCR beta CDR3 regions were amplified. A set of HTBI primers served as the primers for a first-round RT-PCR of the TCR CDR3. TCRdb re-called the multiplex PCR reads through MiXCR, storing one row per CDR3 protein. Of about 290,000 distinct CDR3 sequences in the sample, 13% were seen once. The source of the sample is a study of T cells in Graves' hyperthyroidism and ophthalmopathy. The CDR3 contains 13 residues. V dropped 3 bases and J dropped 6 bases, with 12 bases sitting between them. Germline CDR1 MDHEN, CDR2 SYDVKM. The specimen was blood. The sequence came from a woman in her 30s with Graves' hyperthyroidism that later progressed to Graves' ophthalmopathy. V is TRBV28 and J is TRBJ2-7; D possibly corresponds to TRBD1 (5 bases). The CDR3 protein is CASSFSDSSEQYF. For the CDR3, the DNA is TGTGCCAGCAGTTTTTCCGACAGTTCCGAGCAGTACTTC.